This T cell receptor (beta chain) was sequenced in a study of OX40 agonist ivuxolimab in advanced cancers. About the full investigation: Ivuxolimab was an agonistic, fully human IgG2 monoclonal antibody directed against OX40 (CD134), a costimulatory receptor. Patients were allowed to have had prior anti-PD-1, anti-PD-L1 or anti-CTLA-4 therapy, and approximately 40% of the dose-escalation patients had been treated with checkpoint inhibitors. The dose-escalation cohort was roughly 80% male with a mean age of about 60 years, ranging from roughly 20 to 80. Partial responses occurred in three dose-escalation patients: two with cutaneous melanoma and one with hepatocellular carcinoma. Of the roughly 50 dose-escalation patients, hepatocellular carcinoma was present in roughly 19, melanoma in approximately 15, renal cell carcinoma in 9 and head and neck cancer in 9. The purpose of peripheral TCRbeta sequencing was to test whether ivuxolimab changed TCR sequence diversity and led to clonal T-cell expansion. Intravenous ivuxolimab was administered to patients every 2 weeks at six dose levels: 0.01, 0.1, 0.3, 1.5, 3 and 10 mg/kg. The paper reports the monotherapy dose-escalation portion (N = 52 patients) of the phase I ivuxolimab trial. On the study overall, not on this receptor specifically: Antigen specificity was not determined for the clonally expanded peripheral T cells. Partial responders in the 0.1-3.0 mg/kg groups had among the lowest normalized peripheral clonal expansion, especially among CD8+ T cells. On average, CD8+ T cells showed more expanded clones than CD4+ T cells after ivuxolimab. At doses of 0.1 to 3.0 mg/kg, clonal expansion of both CD4+ and CD8+ blood T cells was observed from baseline to week 6. Low levels of normalized T-cell clonal expansion were also shown by some nonresponding patients.

The trial excluded patients who had a history of autoimmune disease or who were on systemic immunosuppression. In every dose cohort, peripheral blood was drawn for TCR sequencing at baseline, cycle 4 day 1, and cycle 7 day 1. Samples came from an open-label, multicenter, first-in-human phase I dose-escalation trial of ivuxolimab. Adults with locally advanced or metastatic melanoma, renal cell, hepatocellular, or head and neck squamous cell carcinoma were enrolled in the trial. Before TCR sequencing, CD4+ and CD8+ T cells were separately sorted from peripheral blood. To sequence the TCRbeta CDR3 region, genomic DNA was isolated from the sorted cells. The immunoSEQ Assay was used for sequencing of TCRbeta CDR3 regions. TCRdb took over this immuneACCESS table, retaining in-frame rearrangements with V and J assigned. Such tables are incomplete; in checked studies, under half of the missing clones stem from an unresolved V gene, and the remainder is unexplained. Present in this sample are some 49,000 clones, around 85% of which were seen just once. 20% of the sample rests with the top ten.

The CDR3 sequence holds 13 residues, the cysteine and phenylalanine included. The CDR3 DNA has 39 bases and is translated from base 1. CDR1 and CDR2 are drawn from the germline V gene: MNHEY, SVGAGI. Trimming leaves V shorter by 5 bases and J shorter by 8 bases, with the junction holding 6 bases beyond the gene matches. Details on this clone: What antigen it recognizes has not been identified. Base-call qualities are not available, and no considerably larger clone is one nucleotide away.

The clonotype comes from an adult with an advanced solid tumor such as melanoma, head and neck, liver or kidney cancer. Sequencing was performed on CD4+ or CD8+ T cells sorted from blood, taken in a trial of the OX40 agonist ivuxolimab. The chain links TRBV6-5 with TRBJ1-2; TRBD1 agrees with 9 junctional bases. The nucleotide sequence is TGTGCCAGCAGTGTCGGGACAGGGAGCGGCTACACCTTC. Translation gives CASSVGTGSGYTF.